The rows below give T cell receptor beta chains drawn from one sample of a study of PD-1 and CTLA-4 blockade in melanoma. Produced via immunoSEQ multiplex PCR; TCRdb's table is partial and in-frame only. The top ten hold about 17% of the sample, which has 15,000 to 20,000 clones, under 85% seen once. The starting material was CD8+ T cells from peripheral blood, obtained before anti-PD-1 treatment. Receptor source: a human donor with melanoma. CDR3s include the opening cysteine and the closing phenylalanine or tryptophan.

j_call: TRBJ2-1
v_call: TRBV5-1
cdr3_aa: CASSLGVGVGNEQFF

j_call: TRBJ1-6
v_call: TRBV30
cdr3_aa: CAWEDSGSLYNSPLHF

j_call: TRBJ1-2
v_call: TRBV10-1
cdr3_aa: CASSESTGYGYTF

j_call: TRBJ2-5
v_call: TRBV24-1
cdr3_aa: CATSDGTAGGLTQYF

j_call: TRBJ1-2
v_call: TRBV12-3/TRBV12-4
cdr3_aa: CAIFGTYLGYTF

j_call: TRBJ2-1
v_call: TRBV7-9
cdr3_aa: CASSHPELAGGGSYNEQFF

j_call: TRBJ2-3
v_call: TRBV27
cdr3_aa: CASSLLPTADTQYF

j_call: TRBJ1-1
v_call: TRBV4-1
cdr3_aa: CASSQVRQGVNTEAFF

j_call: TRBJ1-4
v_call: TRBV7-6
cdr3_aa: CASSLAGAYNEKLFF

j_call: TRBJ2-1
v_call: TRBV14
cdr3_aa: CASSQGTYSYNEQFF

j_call: TRBJ2-5
v_call: TRBV5-4
cdr3_aa: CASSPILGTSGARWGETQYF

j_call: TRBJ2-3
v_call: TRBV10-3
cdr3_aa: CAISESTPNGQSTDTQYF

j_call: TRBJ2-7
v_call: TRBV18
cdr3_aa: CASSPNGPTFYEQYF

j_call: TRBJ2-3
v_call: TRBV9
cdr3_aa: CASSPGTGSTDTQYF

j_call: TRBJ2-1
v_call: TRBV13
cdr3_aa: CASSLMGNEQFF

j_call: TRBJ1-1
v_call: TRBV27
cdr3_aa: CASSLNTGATEAFF